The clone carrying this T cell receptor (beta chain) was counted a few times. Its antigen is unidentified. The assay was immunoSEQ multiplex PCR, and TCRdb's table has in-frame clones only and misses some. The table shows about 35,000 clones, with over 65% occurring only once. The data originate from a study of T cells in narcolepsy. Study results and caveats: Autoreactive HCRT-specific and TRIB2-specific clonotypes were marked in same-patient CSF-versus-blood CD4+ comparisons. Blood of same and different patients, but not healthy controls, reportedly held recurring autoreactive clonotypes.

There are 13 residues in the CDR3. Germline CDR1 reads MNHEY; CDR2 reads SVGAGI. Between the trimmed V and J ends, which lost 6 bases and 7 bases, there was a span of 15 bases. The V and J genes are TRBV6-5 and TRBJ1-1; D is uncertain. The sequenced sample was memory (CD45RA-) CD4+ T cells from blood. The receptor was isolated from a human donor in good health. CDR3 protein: CASRIAQAYEAFF. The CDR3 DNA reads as TGTGCCAGCAGGATTGCGCAGGCCTATGAAGCTTTCTTT.